These 5 T cell receptor beta chains originate from one sample sequenced in a study of OX40 agonist ivuxolimab in advanced cancers. Here immunoSEQ multiplex PCR was the method, and the copy in TCRdb shows in-frame clones only, minus some. Of tens of thousands of clones in the sample, about 82% were seen once. Here the sequenced sample was CD4+ or CD8+ T cells sorted from blood, taken in a trial of the OX40 agonist ivuxolimab. The receptor source for this set is an adult with an advanced solid tumor such as melanoma, head and neck, liver or kidney cancer.

The gene calls are TRBV19 and TRBJ1-4; 10 nucleotides line up with TRBD1. Germline CDR1 and CDR2: LNHDA and SQIVND (reference sequence). V shed 4 bases, J shed 14 bases, and the junction held 4 bases outside the gene matches. There are 12 residues in the CDR3. As DNA, the CDR3 is TGTGCCAGTAGTAAGGGACAGGGGAAGCTGTTTTTT. Its translation: CASSKGQGKLFF. Based on the CDR3 plus reference TRBV19 and TRBJ1-4, the full variable domain is DGGITQSPKYLFRKEGQNVTLSCEQNLNHDAMYWYRQDPGQGLRLIYYSQIVNDFQKGDIAEGYSVSREKKESFPLTVTSAQKNPTAFYLCASSKGQGKLFFGSGTQLSVL.

V and J are TRBV15 and TRBJ2-1; the D gene is possibly TRBD1 (5 bases). The germline gives CDR1 LNHNV, CDR2 YYDKDF (reference sequence). The CDR3 totals 15 residues. V dropped 0 bases and J dropped 7 bases, with 13 bases sitting between them. As DNA, the CDR3 is TGTGCCACCAGCAGAGAAGGGGCTGGTGAGAATGAGCAGTTCTTC. It codes for CATSREGAGENEQFF.

The chain couples TRBV2 to TRBJ2-2; weak D call: TRBD1 (5 bases). Trimming stripped 6 bases from V and 4 bases from J, with 15 bases between. Germline V gene sequence: CDR1 SNHLY, CDR2 FYNNEI. This CDR3 contains 15 residues. The CDR3 DNA follows: TGTGCCAGCAGCCGAGACACCCAGGGCACCGGGGAGCTGTTTTTT. Amino acid sequence: CASSRDTQGTGELFF.

The chain recombines TRBV7-3 with TRBJ2-3; the D gene could be TRBD1 or TRBD2 (5 bases each). Germline values: CDR1 SGHTA, CDR2 FQGTGA. The ends were cut back, 5 bases at V and 1 base at J, with 10 bases in the middle. The CDR3 is 14 residues long. The DNA of the CDR3 is TGTGCCAGCAGCCTACTAGGGGGCACAGATACGCAGTATTTT. Its translation: CASSLLGGTDTQYF. The full variable domain, rest sourced from reference TRBV7-3 and TRBJ2-3, is GAGVSQTPSNKVTEKGKYVELRCDPISGHTALYWYRQSLGQGPEFLIYFQGTGAADDSGLPNDRFFAVRPEGSVSTLKIQRTERGDSAVYLCASSLLGGTDTQYFGPGTRLTVL.

This chain links TRBV10-1 with TRBJ2-3; perhaps D is TRBD1 or TRBD2 (5 bases each). The V gene lost 6 bases and the J gene lost 6 bases, with 13 bases spanning the gap. The CDR3 totals 13 residues. Germline lookup yields CDR1 WNHNN and CDR2 SYGVQD (reference sequence). Here the CDR3 DNA reads TGCGCCAGCAGCCGGGACCGGAGGGATACGCAGTATTTT. It yields the protein CASSRDRRDTQYF.